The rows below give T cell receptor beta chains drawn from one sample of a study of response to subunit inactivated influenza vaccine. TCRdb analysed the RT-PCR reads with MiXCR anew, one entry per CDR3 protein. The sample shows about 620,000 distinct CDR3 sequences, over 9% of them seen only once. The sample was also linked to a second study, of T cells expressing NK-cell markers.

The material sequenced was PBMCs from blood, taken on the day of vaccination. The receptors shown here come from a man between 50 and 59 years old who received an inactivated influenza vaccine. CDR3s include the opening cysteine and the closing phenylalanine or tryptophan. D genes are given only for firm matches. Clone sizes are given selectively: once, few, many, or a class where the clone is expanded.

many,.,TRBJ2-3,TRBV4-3,CASSQDPGGRGTDTQYF,TGCGCCAGCAGCCAAGATCCCGGCGGCAGGGGAACAGATACGCAGTATTTT
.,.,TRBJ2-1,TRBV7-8,CASSTRRRQNNEQFF,TGTGCCAGCAGCACCCGACGCAGACAGAATAATGAGCAGTTCTTC
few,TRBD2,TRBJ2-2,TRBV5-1,CASRPSAGAQTGELFF,TGCGCCAGCAGACCCTCAGCGGGGGCACAAACCGGGGAGCTGTTTTTT
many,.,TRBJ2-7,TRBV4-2,CASSQDLVRKYEQYF,TGTGCCAGCAGCCAAGATTTGGTCAGAAAGTACGAGCAGTACTTC
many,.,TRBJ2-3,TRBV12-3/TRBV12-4,CASSLRGGATDTQYF,TGTGCCAGCAGTTTGAGGGGGGGAGCAACAGATACGCAGTATTTT
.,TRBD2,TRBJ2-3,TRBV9,CASSFQRDRGGDTQYF,TGTGCCAGCAGCTTCCAGCGGGATCGCGGGGGAGATACGCAGTATTTT
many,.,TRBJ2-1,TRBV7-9,CASSLALDNEQFF,TGTGCCAGCAGCTTAGCCCTAGACAATGAGCAGTTCTTC
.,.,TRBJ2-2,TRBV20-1,CSARELKRSNTGELFF,TGCAGTGCTAGAGAGTTGAAGCGCTCGAACACCGGGGAGCTGTTTTTT
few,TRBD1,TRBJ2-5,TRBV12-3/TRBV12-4,CASSGGQGSETQYF,TGTGCCAGCAGTGGCGGACAGGGTAGTGAGACCCAGTACTTC
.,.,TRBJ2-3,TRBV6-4,CASSEVGGDTQYF,TGTGCCAGCAGTGAAGTTGGGGGAGATACGCAGTATTTT
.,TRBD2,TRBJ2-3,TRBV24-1,CATSSGGVTDTQYF,TGTGCCACCAGTAGCGGGGGAGTCACAGATACGCAGTATTTT
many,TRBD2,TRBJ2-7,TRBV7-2,CASSLTSGSGRWEQYF,TGTGCCAGCAGCTTGACTAGCGGGAGTGGCCGTTGGGAGCAGTACTTC
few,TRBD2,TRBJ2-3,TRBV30,CALGLAGGPGNTQYF,TGTGCCCTGGGACTAGCGGGAGGGCCGGGAAATACGCAGTATTTT
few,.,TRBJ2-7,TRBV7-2,CASSLGAGSHEQYF,TGTGCCAGCAGCTTAGGGGCAGGGTCCCACGAGCAGTACTTC
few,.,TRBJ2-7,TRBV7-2,CASVGFQGYEQYF,TGTGCCAGCGTGGGGTTTCAGGGCTACGAGCAGTACTTC
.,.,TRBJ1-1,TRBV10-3,CAISDHRKTEAFF,TGTGCCATCAGTGATCACAGGAAAACTGAAGCTTTCTTT
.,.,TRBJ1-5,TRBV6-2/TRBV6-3,CASRPTGYYQPQHF,TGTGCCAGCAGGCCGACAGGATATTATCAGCCCCAGCATTTT
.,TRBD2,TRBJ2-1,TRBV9,CASSVSSGNHYNEQFF,TGTGCCAGCAGCGTATCTAGCGGAAACCACTACAATGAGCAGTTCTTC
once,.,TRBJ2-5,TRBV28,CASSNPGPTKETQYF,TGTGCCAGCAGCAATCCGGGACCGACCAAAGAGACCCAGTACTTC
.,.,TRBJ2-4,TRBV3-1,CASSHTEGAKNIQYF,TGTGCCAGCAGCCACACAGAGGGAGCCAAAAACATTCAGTACTTC
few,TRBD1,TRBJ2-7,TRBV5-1,CASSARTGGLYIYEQYF,TGCGCCAGCAGTGCCCGGACAGGGGGTTTATATATCTACGAGCAGTACTTC
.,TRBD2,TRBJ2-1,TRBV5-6,CASSLGLGFSYNEQFF,TGTGCCAGCAGCCTCGGACTAGGATTCTCCTACAATGAGCAGTTCTTC
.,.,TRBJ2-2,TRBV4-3,CASSQLTRRGTGELFF,TGCGCCAGCAGCCAGCTGACTAGAAGGGGCACCGGGGAGCTGTTTTTT
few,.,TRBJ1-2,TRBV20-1,CSARDLMENYGYTF,TGCAGTGCTAGAGATCTTATGGAAAACTATGGCTACACCTTC
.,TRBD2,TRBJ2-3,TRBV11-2,CASSLVASGTADTQYF,TGTGCCAGCAGCTTAGTGGCTAGCGGGACCGCAGATACGCAGTATTTT
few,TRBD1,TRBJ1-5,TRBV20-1,CSARGGGGNQPQHF,TGCAGTGCTAGAGGAGGGGGCGGCAATCAGCCCCAGCATTTT
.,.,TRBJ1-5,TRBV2,CASSYTGTGQPQHF,TGTGCCAGCAGCTATACAGGGACGGGTCAGCCCCAGCATTTT